Included here is one T cell receptor (beta chain) sequence, with context. These data come from a study of control samples from healthy donors and cancer patients. The CDR3 contains 13 residues. Per germline, CDR1 MDHEN and CDR2 SYDVKM. Unmatched junction bases numbered 5, after V lost 8 bases and J lost 2 bases. Generated by immunoSEQ multiplex PCR, the TCRdb table keeps only in-frame clones and is missing some. In the table there are about 140,000 clones, roughly 92% of which are singletons. The chain links TRBV28 to TRBJ1-2, with 7 bases that match TRBD1. Sequenced sample: blood. The receptor was derived from a man younger than 45 in good health. The CDR3: CASRRDSNYGYTF. In DNA, the CDR3 is TGTGCCAGCCGTCGGGACAGCAACTATGGCTACACCTTC.